This is a list of T cell receptor beta chains from one sample in a study of shared clonotypes between healthy human individuals. The table came from immunoSEQ multiplex PCR; TCRdb's copy has only in-frame clones and leaves some out. In the table there are 400,000 to 600,000 clones, about 79% of which are singletons. Sequenced: PBMCs. These receptor sequences come from a middle-aged woman in good health. Some clones in this sample may be carry-over from other donors' samples. The CDR3 runs from the conserved cysteine through the conserved F or W. D genes are given only for firm matches. Clone size appears in some rows only: once, few, many, or a class for an expanded clone.

v_call	d_call	clone_size	j_call	cdr3_nt	cdr3_aa
TRBV27	-	once	TRBJ1-1	TGTGCCAGCAGTTTATCGAGATCCGCTGAAGCTTTCTTT	CASSLSRSAEAFF
TRBV5-4	-	-	TRBJ2-3	TGTGCCAGCAGCTTGCTATACAAGGGTACGCAGTATTTT	CASSLLYKGTQYF
TRBV10-3	-	-	TRBJ2-3	TGTGCCATCAACCATGACGGGCGCACAGATACGCAGTATTTT	CAINHDGRTDTQYF
TRBV7-7	TRBD1	-	TRBJ2-5	TGTGCTAGCAGCCGGACAGGGGTAGGGGAGACCCAGTACTTC	CASSRTGVGETQYF
TRBV18	-	-	TRBJ2-6	TGTGCCAGCTCAGTCTTCCGGACAGTTCAATCTGGGGCCAACGTCCTGACTTTC	CASSVFRTVQSGANVLTF
TRBV7-2	-	-	TRBJ1-3	TGTGCCAGCAGCCGCAGGCTAGGATCTGGAAACACCATATATTTT	CASSRRLGSGNTIYF
TRBV20-1	-	-	TRBJ2-1	TGCAGTGCCACCCAATACAATGAGCAGTTCTTC	CSATQYNEQFF
TRBV5-1	-	-	TRBJ1-1	TGCGCCAGCAGCCAGGACCCCAGCACTGAAGCTTTCTTT	CASSQDPSTEAFF
TRBV6-1	TRBD2	-	TRBJ2-3	TGTGCCAGCAGTGTTCTAGCGGGTGGCACAGATACGCAGTATTTT	CASSVLAGGTDTQYF
TRBV30	TRBD2	-	TRBJ2-2	TGTGCCTGGATGCGTGGGGGAGGGCCGGGCTCCACCGGGGAGCTGTTTTTT	CAWMRGGGPGSTGELFF
TRBV27	-	-	TRBJ2-7	TGTGCCAGCAGTTTTCGGGGTATTAGGCAGTACTTC	CASSFRGIRQYF
TRBV28	TRBD1	-	TRBJ1-5	TGTGCCAGCAGTTCGCAGGGGGCTGTTCAGCCCCAGCATTTT	CASSSQGAVQPQHF
TRBV9	-	-	TRBJ2-2	TGTGCCAGCAGCGTAGCTCCGGACGCCTCGGGGCCCGGGGAGCTGTTTTTT	CASSVAPDASGPGELFF
TRBV30	-	-	TRBJ1-5	TGTGCCTGGAGTGTCAGCCAGAATCAGCCCCAGCATTTT	CAWSVSQNQPQHF
TRBV7-2	-	-	TRBJ2-3	TGTGCCAGCAGCTTATACTCCGGGGGAACAGATACGCAGTATTTT	CASSLYSGGTDTQYF
TRBV7-6	-	once	TRBJ2-5	TGTGCCAGCAGCCCTCGAGGGGGGGCGGGAGAGACCCAGTACTTC	CASSPRGGAGETQYF
TRBV15	-	-	TRBJ1-1	TGTGCCACCAGCAGAGATTGGGGGAACTTAGGAGAAGCTTTCTTT	CATSRDWGNLGEAFF
TRBV7-9	TRBD1	-	TRBJ1-2	TGTGCCAGCAGCGGGACAGGGGGTTTCTATGGCTACACCTTC	CASSGTGGFYGYTF
TRBV28	TRBD1	few	TRBJ1-1	TGTGCCAGCACCAAGACAGGGTACACTGAAGCTTTCTTT	CASTKTGYTEAFF
TRBV11-2	TRBD2	-	TRBJ2-1	TGTGCCAGCAGCTTCACTAGCGGGACCCACAATGAGCAGTTCTTC	CASSFTSGTHNEQFF
TRBV25-1	TRBD2	many	TRBJ2-5	TGTGCCAGCAGTACCCGCCCCCCGACTAGCTCCCAAGAGACCCAGTACTTC	CASSTRPPTSSQETQYF
TRBV19	TRBD2	-	TRBJ2-1	TGTGCCAGTAGTCTGCTAGCGGGAGATCTGGATGAGCAGTTCTTC	CASSLLAGDLDEQFF
TRBV25-1	-	-	TRBJ1-1	TGTGCCAGCAGCGACGCACCTGGGGCGGATGAGAACACTGAAGCTTTCTTT	CASSDAPGADENTEAFF
TRBV28	-	-	TRBJ2-1	TGTGCCAGCAGTTTACTAGTCTACAATGAGCAGTTCTTC	CASSLLVYNEQFF
TRBV28	-	few	TRBJ1-1	TGTGCCAGCAGTTCCTACCTCGAAGCTTTCTTT	CASSSYLEAFF
TRBV6-1	-	-	TRBJ1-2	TGTGCCAGCAGACCACTCATACTTAACTATGGCTACACCTTC	CASRPLILNYGYTF
TRBV19	-	-	TRBJ2-2	TGTGCCAGTAGTATTACGGGGGTCGGGGAGCTGTTTTTT	CASSITGVGELFF
TRBV7-9	TRBD1	-	TRBJ1-1	TGTGCCAGCAGCTTAGAGACAGGGGGGCAGACTGAAGCTTTCTTT	CASSLETGGQTEAFF
TRBV4-1	-	-	TRBJ1-3	TGCGCCAGCAGCCAAGAGCCCACGGGGCCCGGCTCTGGAAACACCATATATTTT	CASSQEPTGPGSGNTIYF
TRBV28	-	-	TRBJ2-3	TGTGCCAGCAGATCCCAGGGAAACGCAGATACGCAGTATTTT	CASRSQGNADTQYF
TRBV11-2	-	-	TRBJ2-1	TGTGCCAGCAGCCGGGGGGCCCTGGCTGAAAAGGATGAGCAGTTCTTC	CASSRGALAEKDEQFF
TRBV11-2	-	-	TRBJ1-1	TGTGCCAGCAGCCCTCGGACGGTGGGGACTGAAGCTTTCTTT	CASSPRTVGTEAFF
TRBV7-3	-	-	TRBJ2-2	TGTGCCAGCAGGCGATGGGCTAGCGAAACCGGGGAGCTGTTTTTT	CASRRWASETGELFF
TRBV4-3	TRBD1	once	TRBJ1-2	TGCGCCAGCAGCCTGGACAGGCTCAGCTATGGCTACACCTTC	CASSLDRLSYGYTF
TRBV6-5	-	-	TRBJ2-7	TGTGCCAGCAGCTGGGCACAGGGTCCCGAGCAGTACTTC	CASSWAQGPEQYF
TRBV29-1	TRBD1	-	TRBJ2-3	TGCAGCGTTGAAGATCCGGGGGACAGGGACTGGGATACGCAGTATTTT	CSVEDPGDRDWDTQYF
TRBV19	-	-	TRBJ2-2	TGTGCCAGTAGTATAGGGGCAGGGGTCGCCGGGGAGCTGTTTTTT	CASSIGAGVAGELFF
TRBV19	-	-	TRBJ1-2	TGTGCCAGTAGTATAGGGCCAGGGCTAACCTTCTATGGCTACACCTTC	CASSIGPGLTFYGYTF
TRBV4-3	TRBD2	-	TRBJ2-4	TGCGCCAGCAGCCAAGATACTAGCGGGGTGGGCATTCAGTACTTC	CASSQDTSGVGIQYF
TRBV18	-	-	TRBJ2-7	TGTGCCAGCTCCCCCGGGGCATCCTACGAGCAGTACTTC	CASSPGASYEQYF
TRBV18	-	-	TRBJ1-4	TGTGCCAGCTCACCATCCTGGGTTACAACTAATGAAAAACTGTTTTTT	CASSPSWVTTNEKLFF
TRBV6-1	TRBD2	-	TRBJ2-5	TGTGCCAGCAGTGGTGTAAAGGCTAGCGGGAGTATTAAGCAGTACTTC	CASSGVKASGSIKQYF
TRBV4-2	-	-	TRBJ1-2	TGTGCCAGCAGCCAAGACGGCGGGGCCGCATATGGCTACACCTTC	CASSQDGGAAYGYTF
TRBV20-1	-	-	TRBJ2-7	TGCAGTGCGGGTACTAGTGGCGAGCAGTACTTC	CSAGTSGEQYF
TRBV30	-	-	TRBJ1-5	TGTGCCTGGCCCCCGGGGTGGCCCCAGCATTTT	CAWPPGWPQHF
TRBV7-2	TRBD2	-	TRBJ2-7	TGTGCCAGCAGCTTAGGCGGGAGCTTTGGAGAGCAGTACTTC	CASSLGGSFGEQYF
TRBV28	-	-	TRBJ2-3	TGTGCCAGCAGTTCCACGAGAGCCTCCACAGATACGCAGTATTTT	CASSSTRASTDTQYF
TRBV5-1	TRBD1	-	TRBJ1-5	TGCGCCAGCAGCTTGGGAGACAGGGGTCAGCCCCAGCATTTT	CASSLGDRGQPQHF
TRBV2	-	-	TRBJ2-5	TGTGCCAGCAGTGACGGCTTCAGGCAAGAGACCCAGTACTTC	CASSDGFRQETQYF
TRBV7-2	TRBD2	-	TRBJ2-7	TGTGCCAGCAGCACATTAGCGGGTTTCCAGTACGAGCAGTACTTC	CASSTLAGFQYEQYF
TRBV29-1	-	-	TRBJ2-7	TGCAGCGTTGTCGTCGGGAACGAGCAGTACTTC	CSVVVGNEQYF